These T cell receptor beta chains were read from a single sample in a study of response to subunit inactivated influenza vaccine. TCRdb re-called the RT-PCR reads with MiXCR, one entry per CDR3 protein. This sample yields some 500,000 distinct CDR3 sequences, of which approximately 13% are seen a single time; 10% to 15% belongs to the top ten. Specimen: PBMCs from blood, collected around seven weeks after vaccination. Source of these receptors: a man aged 50-60 years who received an inactivated influenza vaccine. Each CDR3 is given with its conserved first and last residue. Fields, in order: CDR3 length, V gene, J gene, clone size, D gene, CDR3 DNA, CDR3 protein. D genes are given only for firm matches. Not all rows give a size; the values are once, few, many and, for expanded clones, a class.

12	TRBV29-1	TRBJ1-2	.	.	TGCAGCGCCGACCAAGGGACTTATGGCTACACCTTC	CSADQGTYGYTF
18	TRBV28	TRBJ1-1	few	.	TGTGCCAGCAGTTTTACTCTAGTTCGGGGGGAGGGAGACACTGAAGCTTTCTTT	CASSFTLVRGEGDTEAFF
15	TRBV7-9	TRBJ2-7	.	.	TGTGCCAGCAGCAAAGGGGACATAAGCTCCTACGAGCAGTACTTC	CASSKGDISSYEQYF
14	TRBV12-3/TRBV12-4	TRBJ1-3	few	.	TGTGCCAGCAGTAGCGCGGACTCTGGAAACACCATATATTTT	CASSSADSGNTIYF
14	TRBV12-3/TRBV12-4	TRBJ1-5	few	TRBD1	TGTGCCAGCAGTTTCGGACAGGGCTATCAGCCCCAGCATTTT	CASSFGQGYQPQHF
16	TRBV19	TRBJ2-3	few	TRBD2	TGTGCCAGTAGTATTATGGCTAGCGGGAGCACAGATACGCAGTATTTT	CASSIMASGSTDTQYF
11	TRBV20-1	TRBJ2-3	few	.	TGCAGTGCTAGAGAGGCCCATACGCAGTATTTT	CSAREAHTQYF
16	TRBV9	TRBJ2-1	.	TRBD2	TGTGCCAGCAGCGTACCTATAGCGGGGTCTAACAATGAGCAGTTCTTC	CASSVPIAGSNNEQFF
14	TRBV18	TRBJ1-4	.	.	TGTGCCAGCTCACCACCGTCCCGGACCGAAAAACTGTTTTTT	CASSPPSRTEKLFF
13	TRBV29-1	TRBJ1-1	.	TRBD1	TGCAGCGTTGACGCAGGGGGGAACACTGAAGCTTTCTTT	CSVDAGGNTEAFF
15	TRBV5-1	TRBJ2-5	.	.	TGCGCCAGCAGATTCTGGGGCTCGGTCCGAGAGACCCAGTACTTC	CASRFWGSVRETQYF
13	TRBV7-2	TRBJ1-1	few	TRBD1	TGTGCCAGCAGCCTTAGACAGGGGTCTGAAGCTTTCTTT	CASSLRQGSEAFF
16	TRBV7-6	TRBJ2-7	.	.	TGTGCCACAAGTACATTAGGGGAGTCGTCTGATTACGAGCAGTACTTC	CATSTLGESSDYEQYF
15	TRBV5-1	TRBJ2-3	.	.	TGCGCCAGCACCACAGACTGGGTCGGCACAGATACGCAGTATTTT	CASTTDWVGTDTQYF
15	TRBV5-1	TRBJ1-4	.	.	TGCGCCAGCAGCTTGGATTGGGGGGGTAATGAAAAACTGTTTTTT	CASSLDWGGNEKLFF
14	TRBV7-2	TRBJ1-5	.	.	TGTGCCAGCAGCGGCTCAGGTGGCGGGGAGCCCCAGCATTTT	CASSGSGGGEPQHF
17	TRBV15	TRBJ1-1	few	TRBD1	TGTGCCACCAGACCTGGGACAGGGGTAAGGAAGAACACTGAAGCTTTCTTT	CATRPGTGVRKNTEAFF